Below, one T cell receptor beta chain is given with its context. Antigen: not known. This may come from a read error, since a much larger clone is one base off. V was cut by 1 base and J by 1 base, with 10 bases left in between. The length of the CDR3 is 15 residues. Germline lookup yields CDR1 SGHTA and CDR2 FQGNSA. Library construction for TCR beta used iRepertoire HTBI primers and Arm-PCR of CDR3 regions. From the multiplex PCR reads, TCRdb called clonotypes with MiXCR, one entry per CDR3 protein. The sample lists some 280,000 distinct CDR3 sequences; 22% were seen once. The data belong to a study of regulatory T cells in long-lasting Graves disease. Findings and caveats of the study: Less diverse TCR repertoires were seen in persistent Graves' patients than in newly diagnosed ones.

Time point: persistent/refractory GD, antithyroid drugs over 5 years with positive TRAb. Researchers made the TCR library from RNA that was extracted from PBMCs. Graves' disease diagnosis followed American Thyroid Association guidelines. This chain uses TRBV7-2 with TRBJ1-1; D is undetermined. The sample consisted of peripheral blood mononuclear cells (PBMCs), taken when the disease was refractory, from a patient treated with antithyroid drugs. This clonotype originated in a female donor with Graves disease. For the CDR3, the DNA is TGTGCCAGCAGCTTAGTGAACAAAGGGAACACTGAAGCTTTCTTT. Translating gives CASSLVNKGNTEAFF.